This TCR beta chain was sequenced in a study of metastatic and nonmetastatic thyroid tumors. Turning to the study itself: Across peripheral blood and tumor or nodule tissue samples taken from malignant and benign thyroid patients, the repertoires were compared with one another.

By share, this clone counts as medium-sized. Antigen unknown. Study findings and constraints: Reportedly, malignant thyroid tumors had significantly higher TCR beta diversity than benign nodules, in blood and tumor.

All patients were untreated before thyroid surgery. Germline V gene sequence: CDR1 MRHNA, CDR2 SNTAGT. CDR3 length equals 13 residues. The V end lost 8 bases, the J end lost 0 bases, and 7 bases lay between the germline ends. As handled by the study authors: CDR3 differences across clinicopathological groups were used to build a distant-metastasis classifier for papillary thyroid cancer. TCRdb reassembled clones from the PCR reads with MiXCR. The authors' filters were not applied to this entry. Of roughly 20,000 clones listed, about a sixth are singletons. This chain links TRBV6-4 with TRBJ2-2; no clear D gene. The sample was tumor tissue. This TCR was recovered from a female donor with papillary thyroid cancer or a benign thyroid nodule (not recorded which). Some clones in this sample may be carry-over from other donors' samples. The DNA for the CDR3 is TGTGCCAGCGCGCGGTCGAACACCGGGGAGCTGTTTTTT. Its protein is CASARSNTGELFF.